A selection of T cell receptor beta chains follows, all from one sample in a study of T cells in Graves' hyperthyroidism and ophthalmopathy. TCRdb re-analysed the multiplex PCR reads in MiXCR, keeping a single row per CDR3 protein. The sample contains about 400,000 distinct CDR3 sequences, about 14% of which appear only once. The source material was blood. The source is a man over 45 with Graves' ophthalmopathy. The CDR3 runs from the conserved cysteine through the conserved F or W. The D gene is left open where the match is weak. Clone sizes are given selectively: once, few, many, or a class where the clone is expanded.

V gene	D gene	J gene	clone size	CDR3 DNA	CDR3 protein
TRBV19	TRBD1	TRBJ1-5	.	TGTGCCAGTAGTATACCGGGACAGGGGGCTAGTCAGCCCCAGCATTTT	CASSIPGQGASQPQHF
TRBV12-3/TRBV12-4	.	TRBJ1-1	many	TGTGCCAGCAGTTTAACCAGGCAGGGCGAAGCTTTCTTT	CASSLTRQGEAFF
TRBV9	.	TRBJ1-2	.	TGTGCCAGCAGCGTGCGGAGCATTAACTATGGCTACACCTTC	CASSVRSINYGYTF
TRBV6-4	TRBD1	TRBJ1-2	.	TGTGCCAGCAGTTATCTCGGGACAGGGGATGGCTACACCTTC	CASSYLGTGDGYTF
TRBV3-1	.	TRBJ1-5	.	TGTGCCAGCAGCGCTACCATGGGAAATCAGCCCCAGCATTTT	CASSATMGNQPQHF
TRBV5-4	TRBD2	TRBJ2-5	once	TGTGCCAGCAGTAGCCCTAGCGGGAGTACCCAAGAGACCCAGTACTTC	CASSSPSGSTQETQYF
TRBV27	.	TRBJ2-7	.	TGTGCCAGCAGTTTGGTCCTCCAGGGGGAGCAGTACTTC	CASSLVLQGEQYF
TRBV12-3/TRBV12-4	TRBD2	TRBJ2-3	few	TGTGCCAGCACCCCTAGCGGGAGTCGGGTAGATACGCAGTATTTT	CASTPSGSRVDTQYF
TRBV15	TRBD1	TRBJ2-3	many	TGTGCCACCAGCAGAGTCCCGGGACAGGAACGTACGCAGTATTTT	CATSRVPGQERTQYF
TRBV12-3/TRBV12-4	.	TRBJ2-7	many	TGTGCCAGCACCCCCGGGCCCGCGGTGGAGCAGTACTTC	CASTPGPAVEQYF
TRBV29-1	.	TRBJ1-1	few	TGCAGCGTTGAATCCGGGAACACTGAAGCTTTCTTT	CSVESGNTEAFF
TRBV20-1	.	TRBJ2-3	many	TGCAGTGCTTCCGACCGGGGACCTCCAGATACGCAGTATTTT	CSASDRGPPDTQYF
TRBV29-1	.	TRBJ1-5	.	TGCAGCGTTGGTTGGACAGGCAATCAGCCCCAGCATTTT	CSVGWTGNQPQHF
TRBV5-4	.	TRBJ2-7	.	TGTGCCAGCAGCAGTCAGATAGACTACGAGCAGTATTTC	CASSSQIDYEQYF
TRBV4-1	.	TRBJ2-1	few	TGCGCCAGCAGCGACGGAAGGTACAATGAGCAGTTCTTC	CASSDGRYNEQFF
TRBV12-3/TRBV12-4	.	TRBJ1-5	many	TGTGCCAGCAGTTTTATGTCCGTCGGGGGGCGCAATCAGCCCCAGCATTTT	CASSFMSVGGRNQPQHF
TRBV7-2	.	TRBJ2-1	.	TGTGCCAGCAGCTGGGTGACTCTCAATGAACAGTTCTTC	CASSWVTLNEQFF
TRBV5-1	TRBD1	TRBJ2-5	few	TGCGCCAGCAGCCAAGACAGGGCGGAGGAGACCCAGTACTTC	CASSQDRAEETQYF
TRBV11-2	TRBD2	TRBJ2-2	many	TGTGCCAGCAGCCCGGGGGCTAGCGGGAGGGTGAACACCGGGGAGCTGTTTTTT	CASSPGASGRVNTGELFF
TRBV7-9	TRBD1	TRBJ2-7	.	TGTGCCACCCGGACAGGGGACCCCTACGAGCAGTACTTC	CATRTGDPYEQYF
TRBV11-2	TRBD2	TRBJ2-1	many	TGTGCCAGCAGCCTAGCGGGAGGATGGGATGAGCAGTTCTTC	CASSLAGGWDEQFF
TRBV6-2/TRBV6-3	.	TRBJ2-7	.	TGTGCCAGCAGTCCTAGGACAGGAATAGCGGGTGAAAACTACGAGCAGTACTTC	CASSPRTGIAGENYEQYF
TRBV12-3/TRBV12-4	.	TRBJ2-4	few	TGTGCCAGCAGTTTCAGAGGGGGTTGGGACATTCAGTACTTC	CASSFRGGWDIQYF
TRBV13	.	TRBJ2-2	.	TGTGCCAGCAGCTTAGGGCTACAGGGTTCCACCGGGGAGCCGTTTTTT	CASSLGLQGSTGEPFF
TRBV4-1	.	TRBJ1-2	.	TGCGCCAGCAGGCAGTCGGATCGAGGTACAGTATTTGACTATGGCTACACCTTC	CASRQSDRGTVFDYGYTF
TRBV27	.	TRBJ1-4	few	TGTGCCAGCAGTTCCCCGGGTGTGGGCTGGGAAAAACTGTTTTTT	CASSSPGVGWEKLFF
TRBV7-8	TRBD2	TRBJ2-1	many	TGTGCCAGCAGCTCCGAAGAGAGCGGGGTCTACAATGAGCAGTTCTTC	CASSSEESGVYNEQFF
TRBV20-1	TRBD2	TRBJ2-1	many	TGCAGTGCTATCCGTCCCGGGACTAGCGGGAGGGTCAATGAGCAGTTCTTC	CSAIRPGTSGRVNEQFF
TRBV7-9	.	TRBJ2-7	many	TGTGCCAGTGCCCGGGCAGACTACGAGCAGTACTTC	CASARADYEQYF